This entry lists 19 T cell receptor beta chains sequenced from one sample in a study of beta chain features in type 1 diabetes. Sequenced material consisted of expressed TCRB transcripts (all of the isolated RNA was reverse transcribed). TCRdb's table, derived via immunoSEQ multiplex PCR, lists solely in-frame clones and lacks some. The sample lists about 400,000 clones; around 12% were seen once. General study findings and limits: In all four CD4+ subsets, TCRB CDR3 length was significantly, moderately reduced in type 1 diabetes.

No antigen is known for these receptors. The source material was naive CD4+ T cells from blood. The receptor source for this set is a woman aged 18 to 35 with type 1 diabetes.

V usage is TRBV11-2 and J usage is TRBJ2-7; 9 bases line up with TRBD1. The CDR3 is made up of 12 amino acids. After removal of 3 bases from V and 6 bases from J, the junction contained 0 bases not matched to a gene. Germline values: CDR1 SGHAT, CDR2 FQNNGV. The CDR3 DNA reads TGTGCCAGCAGCTTGGACAGGGGCGAGCAGTACTTC. Its protein is CASSLDRGEQYF.

The rearrangement links TRBV23-1 to TRBJ2-3; 7 bases agree with TRBD2. TRBV23-1 is identified as an open reading frame with a role that is uncertain. The CDR3 spans 20 residues. V shed 6 bases and J 0 bases; nucleotides not matched to a gene: 21. DNA of the CDR3: TGCGCCAGCAGCCGGATATTATCGATTTCTAGCGGAACTAGCACAGATACGCAGTATTTT. This translates into CASSRILSISSGTSTDTQYF.

As regards this clone: Other DNA sequences of this sample code for an identical CDR3. The rearrangement joins TRBV30 to TRBJ1-5, with TRBD1 as a possible D gene (5 bases). The CDR3 totals 12 residues. Per germline, CDR1 GTSNPN and CDR2 SVGIG (reference sequence). Trimming pared 5 bases from V and 4 bases from J, leaving 9 bases between. The CDR3 spells CAWGGGNQPQHF. In DNA form, the CDR3 reads TGTGCCTGGGGCGGGGGGAATCAGCCCCAGCATTTT.

The chain has TRBV7-9 and TRBJ2-1, with D perhaps TRBD1 (5 bases). The germline V and J ends were trimmed by 4 bases and 6 bases, with 7 bases remaining between them. Germline assignment: CDR1 SEHNR and CDR2 FQNEAQ (reference sequence). The CDR3 is 12 residues long. Written as DNA, the CDR3 is TGTGCCAGCAGCTCGGACACCAATGAGCAGTTCTTC. This gives the protein CASSSDTNEQFF.

This clone was seen more than once but under ten times. The gene calls are TRBV28 and TRBJ2-6, with a weak D call TRBD1 (6 bases). V was trimmed by 4 bases and J by 3 bases, leaving 13 bases between them. CDR3 size: 16 residues. From germline, CDR1 is MDHEN and CDR2 SYDVKM. This chain's CDR3 is CASSSAGVGGANVLTF. CDR3 in DNA: TGTGCCAGCAGTTCCGCAGGGGTAGGTGGGGCCAACGTCCTGACTTTC.

To note about this clone: Within the sample, other DNA sequences also encode this same CDR3. The V gene is TRBV18, the J gene TRBJ1-1, with D hard to call. Germline CDR1 KGHSH, CDR2 LQKENI. The CDR3 extends over 13 amino acids. V was clipped by 6 bases and J by 1 base, with 9 bases between them. The CDR3 is CASSAGENTEAFF. CDR3 bases: TGTGCCAGCTCTGCTGGAGAGAACACTGAAGCTTTCTTT.

V is TRBV19 and J is TRBJ2-1; 15 bases are a match to TRBD2. V was pared by 9 bases and J by 12 bases, with 9 bases of the junction left unmatched. Germline V gene sequence: CDR1 LNHDA, CDR2 SQIVND (reference sequence). The CDR3 contains 14 residues. CDR3 coding DNA: TGTGCCAGCCGGCCGGGACTAGCGGGAGGATGGCAGTTCTTC. It specifies CASRPGLAGGWQFF.

This clone has a handful of counts. The chain employs TRBV11-2 and TRBJ2-3; 8 nucleotides align to TRBD2. The germline V gene has CDR1 SGHAT and CDR2 FQNNGV. The CDR3 length is 14 residues. The V and J ends lost 10 bases and 5 bases, in that order; junction bases with no gene match: 11. The CDR3 reads CATFKGLAGDTQYF. The CDR3 nucleotides read TGTGCCACCTTCAAAGGGCTAGCGGGAGATACGCAGTATTTT.

The chain combines TRBV10-3 with TRBJ1-1; D uncertain. Looked up from germline, CDR1 is ENHRY and CDR2 is SYGVKD. Trimming cost V 0 bases and J 2 bases, with 7 bases left between them. There are 14 residues in the CDR3. CDR3 amino acids: CAISESGLNTEAFF. In DNA, the CDR3 is TGTGCCATCAGTGAGTCTGGACTTAACACTGAAGCTTTCTTT.

This rearrangement joins TRBV20-1 to TRBJ1-1; tentative D call: TRBD1 (5 bases). The CDR3 sequence is 11 residues long. V lost 5 bases and J lost 4, with 8 bases in between. Germline assignment: CDR1 DFQATT and CDR2 SNEGSKA (reference sequence). Here the CDR3 reads CSAWGVTEAFF. The CDR3 bases are TGCAGTGCTTGGGGGGTCACTGAAGCTTTCTTT.

CDR3 sequence (DNA): TGTGCCAGCTCAAGGATCTGGCGGGAGGGAGCAGATACGCAGTATTTT. This translates into CASSRIWREGADTQYF. The chain links TRBV18 to TRBJ2-3, with 9 bases fitting TRBD2. After removal of 5 bases from V and 4 bases from J, the junction contained 10 bases not matched to a gene. The CDR3 has 16 amino acids. Germline lookup yields CDR1 KGHSH and CDR2 LQKENI.

J is TRBJ1-1 and V is TRBV2, with D tentatively TRBD1 (5 bases). The CDR3 has 14 amino acids. Germline lookup yields CDR1 SNHLY and CDR2 FYNNEI. The V and J ends lost 6 bases and 0 bases respectively, with 11 bases between them. This CDR3 is CASRIGDLNTEAFF. In DNA form, the CDR3 reads TGTGCCAGCAGGATCGGGGACTTGAACACTGAAGCTTTCTTT.

CDR3 sequence (DNA): TGTGCCAGCAGTTCGGGACAGGGAAGGTATGCCGAGCAGTACTTC. It is translated as CASSSGQGRYAEQYF. The chain has TRBV28 and TRBJ2-7; 9 nucleotides align to TRBD1. J was trimmed by 6 bases and V by 4 bases; bases with no gene match: 10. The CDR3 runs 15 residues. Per the germline V gene, CDR1 is MDHEN and CDR2 is SYDVKM.

Comment on this clone: At one boundary the junction diverges from the germline segment, which might be a read error. This chain joins TRBV19 and TRBJ2-4; 10 bases are a match to TRBD1. Germline V CDR1 and CDR2: LNHDA, SQIVND (reference sequence). This CDR3 spans 13 amino acids. The CDR3 spells CASSIRTGGTWGF. The CDR3, as DNA: TGTGCCAGTAGTATCCGGACAGGGGGGACGTGGGGGTTC. Together with reference TRBV19 and TRBJ2-4, the CDR3 gives the full variable domain: DGGITQSPKYLFRKEGQNVTLSCEQNLNHDAMYWYRQDPGQGLRLIYYSQIVNDFQKGDIAEGYSVSREKKESFPLTVTSAQKNPTAFYLCASSIRTGGTWGFGAGTRLSVL.

The chain recombines TRBV4-2 with TRBJ2-5; D is unclear. Germline assignment: CDR1 LGHNA and CDR2 YNFKEQ. V gave up 0 bases and J gave up 3 bases, with 11 bases separating them. The CDR3 has 15 residues. CDR3 sequence (DNA): TGTGCCAGCAGCCAAGAAGCACTAAGAAAAGAGACCCAGTACTTC. Amino acid sequence: CASSQEALRKETQYF.

This clone occurred a few times. This rearrangement joins TRBV19 to TRBJ1-5, with TRBD1 as a possible D gene (6 bases). V lost 10 bases and J lost 2, with 12 bases in between. The germline V gene has CDR1 LNHDA and CDR2 SQIVND (reference sequence). This CDR3 is built from 13 residues. CDR3 loop: CATQGPGNQPQHF. In DNA, the CDR3 is TGTGCCACTCAGGGGCCGGGCAATCAGCCCCAGCATTTT.

This clone was detected a few times. This sequence joins TRBV7-2 and TRBJ2-4; no firm D call. The V and J ends lost 5 bases and 6 bases respectively, with 14 bases between them. This CDR3 region has 14 residues. Looked up from germline, CDR1 is SGHTA and CDR2 is FQGNSA. CDR3 DNA sequence: TGTGCCAGCAGCCCCCGGTCAGGCAGAAACATTCAGTACTTC. This codes for CASSPRSGRNIQYF.

V is TRBV7-2 and J is TRBJ2-7; D possibly corresponds to TRBD1 (5 bases). CDR1 is SGHTA, CDR2 FQGNSA, per germline. V was trimmed by 1 base and J by 9 bases, leaving 13 bases between them. This CDR3 is 13 amino acids long. The CDR3: CASSLGDSDPQYF. In nucleotides, the CDR3 is TGTGCCAGCAGCTTAGGAGACAGTGACCCGCAGTACTTC.

This sequence joins TRBV25-1 and TRBJ2-7; the D gene is possibly TRBD2 (5 bases). The V end was cut by 8 bases, the J end by 3 bases, with 8 bases between. The germline CDR1 and CDR2 sequences are MGHDK and SYGVNS. The CDR3 runs 11 residues. CDR3 in amino acids: CASSDFYEQYF. CDR3 DNA sequence: TGTGCCAGCTCGGACTTCTACGAGCAGTACTTC.